A single T cell receptor (beta chain) is shown here with its context. The antigen it recognizes is unknown. Base qualities were left out, and no much larger clone turns up one base away. Receptor amplification or capture employed PCR. Instrument on record: Illumina HiSeq 2000. TCRdb ran its own pipeline on the public reads, namely fastp trimming at Q25 and MiXCR clone calling, and kept in-frame beta chains. Duplicate CDR3 protein sequences are folded into a single record with the most common DNA and genes. The sample has about 21,000 distinct CDR3 sequences on record, around two fifths of them singletons. The ten largest account for 30% to 45% of the sample. From a lookup of the germline V gene, CDR1 and CDR2 are MNHEY and SVGEGT. V and J lose 7 bases and 2 bases, and a span of 17 bases separates them. Its CDR3 holds 15 amino acids, cysteine through phenylalanine. Just the 45-base CDR3 DNA is kept, in frame starting at base 1.

This entry belongs to a study of tumor-infiltrating lymphocytes in oesophageal squamous cell carcinoma (dated by TCRdb to 2016 to 2017). The source is a male donor with esophageal squamous cell carcinoma. The rearrangement joined TRBV6-2 or TRBV6-3 to TRBJ2-5, with the D gene possibly TRBD1 or TRBD2, each one fitting 5 bases. Material for sequencing was esophageal tumor tissue. The nucleotide sequence is TGTGCCAGCACCTGGGACCTGTGGATACAAGAGACCCAGTACTTC. The encoded protein is CASTWDLWIQETQYF.